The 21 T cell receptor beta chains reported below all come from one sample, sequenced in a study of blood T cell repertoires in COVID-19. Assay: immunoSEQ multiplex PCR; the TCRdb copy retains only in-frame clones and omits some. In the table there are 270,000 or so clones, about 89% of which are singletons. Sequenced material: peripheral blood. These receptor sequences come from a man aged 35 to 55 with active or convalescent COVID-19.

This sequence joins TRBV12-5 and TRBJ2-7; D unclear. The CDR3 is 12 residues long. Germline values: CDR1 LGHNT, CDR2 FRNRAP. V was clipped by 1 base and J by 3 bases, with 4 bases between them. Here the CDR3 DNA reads TGTGCTAGTGGTTTGGCCCGCTACGAGCAGTACTTC. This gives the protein CASGLARYEQYF.

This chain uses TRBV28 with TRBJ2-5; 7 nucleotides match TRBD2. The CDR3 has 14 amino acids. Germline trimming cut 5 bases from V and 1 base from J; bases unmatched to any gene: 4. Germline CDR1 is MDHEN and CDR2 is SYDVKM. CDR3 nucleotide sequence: TGTGCCAGCAGTAGGCAGCGGGGCCAAGAGACCCAGTACTTC. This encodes CASSRQRGQETQYF.

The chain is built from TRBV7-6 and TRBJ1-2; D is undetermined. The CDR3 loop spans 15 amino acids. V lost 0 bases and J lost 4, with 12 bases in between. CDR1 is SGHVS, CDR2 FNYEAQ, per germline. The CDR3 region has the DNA TGTGCCAGCAGCTTAGCGGGAGGGCGCTCCTATGGCTACACCTTC. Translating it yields CASSLAGGRSYGYTF.

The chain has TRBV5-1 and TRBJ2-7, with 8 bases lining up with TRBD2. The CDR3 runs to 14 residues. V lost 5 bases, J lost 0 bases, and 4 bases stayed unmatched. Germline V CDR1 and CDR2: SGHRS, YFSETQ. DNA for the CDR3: TGCGCCAGCAGGCTAGCGGGTACCTCCTACGAGCAGTACTTC. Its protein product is CASRLAGTSYEQYF.

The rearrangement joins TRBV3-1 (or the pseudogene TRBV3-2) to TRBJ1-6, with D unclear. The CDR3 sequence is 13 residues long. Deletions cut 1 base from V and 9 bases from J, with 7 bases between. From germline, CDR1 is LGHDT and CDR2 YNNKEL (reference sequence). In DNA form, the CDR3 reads TGTGCCAGCAGCCAAGTGCGAGTTTCACCCCTCCACTTT. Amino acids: CASSQVRVSPLHF.

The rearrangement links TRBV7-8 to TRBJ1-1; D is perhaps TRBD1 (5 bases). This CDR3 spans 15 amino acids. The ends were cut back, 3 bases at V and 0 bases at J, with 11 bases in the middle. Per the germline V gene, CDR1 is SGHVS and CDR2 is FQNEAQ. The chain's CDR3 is CASSFGQGLNTEAFF. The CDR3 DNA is TGTGCCAGCAGCTTTGGGCAGGGCTTGAACACTGAAGCTTTCTTT. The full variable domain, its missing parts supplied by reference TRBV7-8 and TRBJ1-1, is GAGVSQSPRYKVAKRGQDVALRCDPISGHVSLFWYQQALGQGPEFLTYFQNEAQLDKSGLPSDRFFAERPEGSVSTLKIQRTQQEDSAVYLCASSFGQGLNTEAFFGQGTRLTVV.

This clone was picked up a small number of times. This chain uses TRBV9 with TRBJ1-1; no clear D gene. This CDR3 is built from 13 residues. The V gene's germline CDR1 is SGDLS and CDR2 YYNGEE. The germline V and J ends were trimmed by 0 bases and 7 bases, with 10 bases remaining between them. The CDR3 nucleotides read TGTGCCAGCAGCGTAGAGCGAGGAGATGAAGCTTTCTTT. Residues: CASSVERGDEAFF.

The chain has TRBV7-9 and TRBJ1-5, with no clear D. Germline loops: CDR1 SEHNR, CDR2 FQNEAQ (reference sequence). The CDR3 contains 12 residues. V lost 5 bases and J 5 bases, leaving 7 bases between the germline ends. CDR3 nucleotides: TGTGCCAGCAGCAGCGAGTATCAGCCCCAGCATTTT. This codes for CASSSEYQPQHF.

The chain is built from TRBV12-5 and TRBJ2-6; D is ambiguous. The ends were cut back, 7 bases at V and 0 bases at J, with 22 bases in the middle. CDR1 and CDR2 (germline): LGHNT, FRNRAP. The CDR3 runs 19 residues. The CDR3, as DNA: TGTGCTAGTGCCGCCCGGCTAATGATCGGAGACTCTGGGGCCAACGTCCTGACTTTC. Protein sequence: CASAARLMIGDSGANVLTF.

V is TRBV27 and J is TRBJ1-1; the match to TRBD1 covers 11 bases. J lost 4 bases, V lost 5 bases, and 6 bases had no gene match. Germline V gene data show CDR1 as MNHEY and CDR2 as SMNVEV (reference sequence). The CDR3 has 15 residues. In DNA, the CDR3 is TGTGCCAGCAGTCAGGGACAGGGGGGGGTCACTGAAGCTTTCTTT. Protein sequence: CASSQGQGGVTEAFF.

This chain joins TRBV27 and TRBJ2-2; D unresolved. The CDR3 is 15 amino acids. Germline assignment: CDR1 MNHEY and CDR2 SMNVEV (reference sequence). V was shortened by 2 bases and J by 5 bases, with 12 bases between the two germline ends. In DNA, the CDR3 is TGTGCCAGCAGTTTAAATAGTCTTGATACCGGGGAGCTGTTTTTT. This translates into CASSLNSLDTGELFF.

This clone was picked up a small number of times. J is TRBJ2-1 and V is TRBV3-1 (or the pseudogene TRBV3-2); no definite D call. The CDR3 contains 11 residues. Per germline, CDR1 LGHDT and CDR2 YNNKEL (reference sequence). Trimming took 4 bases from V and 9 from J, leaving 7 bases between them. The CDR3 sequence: CASSLTGEQFF. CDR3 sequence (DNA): TGTGCCAGCAGCCTTACGGGTGAGCAGTTCTTC.

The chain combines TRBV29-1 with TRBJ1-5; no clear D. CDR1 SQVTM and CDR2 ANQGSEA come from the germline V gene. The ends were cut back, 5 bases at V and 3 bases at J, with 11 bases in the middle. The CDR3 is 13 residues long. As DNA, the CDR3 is TGCAGCGTTATTCCACAGTTCAATCAGCCCCAGCATTTT. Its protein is CSVIPQFNQPQHF.

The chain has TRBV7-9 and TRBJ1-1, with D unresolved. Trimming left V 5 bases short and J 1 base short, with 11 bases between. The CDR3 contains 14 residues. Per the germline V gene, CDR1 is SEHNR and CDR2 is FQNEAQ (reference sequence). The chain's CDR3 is CASSPWTENTEAFF. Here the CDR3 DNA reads TGTGCCAGCAGCCCCTGGACTGAGAACACTGAAGCTTTCTTT.

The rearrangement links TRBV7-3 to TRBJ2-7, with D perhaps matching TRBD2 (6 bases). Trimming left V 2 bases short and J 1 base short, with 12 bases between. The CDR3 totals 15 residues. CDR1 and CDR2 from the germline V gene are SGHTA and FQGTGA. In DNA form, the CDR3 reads TGTGCCAGCAGCTTAGGGGGAGGCCTATCCTACGAGCAGTACTTC. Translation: CASSLGGGLSYEQYF. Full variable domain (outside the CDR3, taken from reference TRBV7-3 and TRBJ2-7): GAGVSQTPSNKVTEKGKYVELRCDPISGHTALYWYRQSLGQGPEFLIYFQGTGAADDSGLPNDRFFAVRPEGSVSTLKIQRTERGDSAVYLCASSLGGGLSYEQYFGPGTRLTVT.

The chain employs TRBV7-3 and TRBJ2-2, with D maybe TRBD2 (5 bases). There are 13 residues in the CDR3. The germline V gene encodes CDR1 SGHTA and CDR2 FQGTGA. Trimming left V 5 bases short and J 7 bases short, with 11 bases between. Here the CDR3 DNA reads TGTGCCAGCAGCAAAACGGGAAGCGGGGAGCTGTTTTTT. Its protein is CASSKTGSGELFF.

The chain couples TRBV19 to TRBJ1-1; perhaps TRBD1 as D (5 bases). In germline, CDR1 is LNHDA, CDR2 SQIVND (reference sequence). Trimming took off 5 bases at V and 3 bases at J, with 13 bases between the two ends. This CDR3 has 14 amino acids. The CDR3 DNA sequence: TGTGCCAGTAGTGGTAACCCGGGGGACACTGAAGCTTTCTTT. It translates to CASSGNPGDTEAFF. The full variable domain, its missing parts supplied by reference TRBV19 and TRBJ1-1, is DGGITQSPKYLFRKEGQNVTLSCEQNLNHDAMYWYRQDPGQGLRLIYYSQIVNDFQKGDIAEGYSVSREKKESFPLTVTSAQKNPTAFYLCASSGNPGDTEAFFGQGTRLTVV.

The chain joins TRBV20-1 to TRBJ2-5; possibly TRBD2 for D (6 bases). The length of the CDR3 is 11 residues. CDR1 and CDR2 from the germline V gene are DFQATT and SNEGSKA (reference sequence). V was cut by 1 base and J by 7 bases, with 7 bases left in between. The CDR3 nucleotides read TGCAGTGCTAGAGTGACTAGGACCCAGTACTTC. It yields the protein CSARVTRTQYF.

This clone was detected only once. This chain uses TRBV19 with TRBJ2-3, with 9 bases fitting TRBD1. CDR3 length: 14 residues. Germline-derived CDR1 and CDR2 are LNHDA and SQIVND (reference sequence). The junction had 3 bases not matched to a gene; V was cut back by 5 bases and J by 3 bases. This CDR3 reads CASSVDRGTDTQYF. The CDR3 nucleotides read TGTGCCAGTAGTGTGGACAGGGGAACAGATACGCAGTATTTT.

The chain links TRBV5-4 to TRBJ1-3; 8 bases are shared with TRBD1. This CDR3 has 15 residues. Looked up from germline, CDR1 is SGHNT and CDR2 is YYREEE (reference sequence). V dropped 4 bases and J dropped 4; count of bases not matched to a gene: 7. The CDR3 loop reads CASSPGQGTGNTIYF. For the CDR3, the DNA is TGTGCCAGCAGCCCTGGACAGGGTACGGGAAACACCATATATTTT.

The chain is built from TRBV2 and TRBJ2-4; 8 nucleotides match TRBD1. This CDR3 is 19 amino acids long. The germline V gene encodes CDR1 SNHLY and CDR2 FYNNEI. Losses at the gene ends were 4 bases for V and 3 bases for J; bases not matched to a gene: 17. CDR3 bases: TGTGCCAGCAGTGGGGACAGGCCGGGATCTAGCCAGGTCAAAAACATTCAGTACTTC. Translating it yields CASSGDRPGSSQVKNIQYF.